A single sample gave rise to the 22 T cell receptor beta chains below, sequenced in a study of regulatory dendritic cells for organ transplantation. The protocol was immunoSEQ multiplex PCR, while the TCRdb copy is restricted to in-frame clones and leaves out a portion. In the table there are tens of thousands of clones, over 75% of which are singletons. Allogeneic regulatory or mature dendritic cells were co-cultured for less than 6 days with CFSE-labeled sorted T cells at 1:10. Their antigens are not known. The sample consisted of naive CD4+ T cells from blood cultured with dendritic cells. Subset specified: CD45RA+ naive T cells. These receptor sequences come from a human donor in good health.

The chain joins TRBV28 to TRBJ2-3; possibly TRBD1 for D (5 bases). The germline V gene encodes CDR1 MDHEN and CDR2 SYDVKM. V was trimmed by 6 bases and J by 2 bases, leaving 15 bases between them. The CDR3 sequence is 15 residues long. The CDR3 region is CASSLVGAFTDTQYF. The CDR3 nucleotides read TGTGCCAGCAGCCTGGTAGGGGCTTTCACAGATACGCAGTATTTT.

This CDR3 is CASSQGGTSRNSYEQYF. CDR3 coding DNA: TGCGCCAGCAGCCAAGGGGGGACTAGTCGGAACTCCTACGAGCAGTACTTC. The chain recombines TRBV4-1 with TRBJ2-7, with 8 bases lining up with TRBD2. CDR3 size: 17 residues. The germline CDR1 and CDR2 sequences are MGHRA and YSYEKL. V lost 1 base and J lost 0; bases outside the gene matches: 8.

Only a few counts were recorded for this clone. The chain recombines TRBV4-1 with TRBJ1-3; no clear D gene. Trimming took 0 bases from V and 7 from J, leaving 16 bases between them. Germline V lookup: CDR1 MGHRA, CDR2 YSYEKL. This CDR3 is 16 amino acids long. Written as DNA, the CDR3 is TGCGCCAGCAGCCAAGATGCGGCGGTGTTAAGGAACACCATATATTTT. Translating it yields CASSQDAAVLRNTIYF.

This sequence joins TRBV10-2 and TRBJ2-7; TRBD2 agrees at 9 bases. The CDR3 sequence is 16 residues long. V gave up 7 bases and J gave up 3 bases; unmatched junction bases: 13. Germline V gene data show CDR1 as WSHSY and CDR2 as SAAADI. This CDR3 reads CASKGSFGLASYEQYF. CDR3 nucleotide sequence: TGCGCCAGCAAAGGATCGTTTGGACTAGCGAGCTACGAGCAGTACTTC.

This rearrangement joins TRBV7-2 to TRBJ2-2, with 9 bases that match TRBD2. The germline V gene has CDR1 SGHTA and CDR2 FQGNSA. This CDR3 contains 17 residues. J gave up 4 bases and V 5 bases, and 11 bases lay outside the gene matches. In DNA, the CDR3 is TGTGCCAGCAGCCTTAAACCGGGACTAGCAGCCACCGGGGAGCTGTTTTTT. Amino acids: CASSLKPGLAATGELFF. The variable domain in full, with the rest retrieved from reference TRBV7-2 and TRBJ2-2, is GAGVSQSPSNKVTEKGKDVELRCDPISGHTALYWYRQSLGQGLEFLIYFQGNSAPDKSGLPSDRFSAERTGGSVSTLTIQRTQQEDSAVYLCASSLKPGLAATGELFFGEGSRLTVL.

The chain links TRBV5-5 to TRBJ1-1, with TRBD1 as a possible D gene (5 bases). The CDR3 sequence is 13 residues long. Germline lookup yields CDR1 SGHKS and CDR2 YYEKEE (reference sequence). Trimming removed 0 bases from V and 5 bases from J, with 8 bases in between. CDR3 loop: CASSLVGVTEAFF. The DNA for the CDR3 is TGTGCCAGCAGCTTGGTAGGGGTAACTGAAGCTTTCTTT. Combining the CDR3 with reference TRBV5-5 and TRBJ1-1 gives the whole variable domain DAGVTQSPTHLIKTRGQQVTLRCSPISGHKSVSWYQQVLGQGPQFIFQYYEKEERGRGNFPDRFSARQFPNYSSELNVNALLLGDSALYLCASSLVGVTEAFFGQGTRLTVV.

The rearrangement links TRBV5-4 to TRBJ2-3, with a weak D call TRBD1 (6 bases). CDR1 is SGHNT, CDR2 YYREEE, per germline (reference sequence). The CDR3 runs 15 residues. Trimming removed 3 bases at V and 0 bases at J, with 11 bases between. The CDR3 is CASSSGQTSTDTQYF. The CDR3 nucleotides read TGTGCCAGCAGCTCCGGACAGACTAGCACAGATACGCAGTATTTT.

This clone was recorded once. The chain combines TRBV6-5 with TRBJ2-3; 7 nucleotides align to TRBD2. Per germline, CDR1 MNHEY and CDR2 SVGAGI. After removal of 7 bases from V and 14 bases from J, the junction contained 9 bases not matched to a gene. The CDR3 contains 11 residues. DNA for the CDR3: TGTGCCAGCACCAGACGGGAGGCCCCGTATTTT. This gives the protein CASTRREAPYF.

The CDR3 sequence is CASTDVGVLGPGELFF. The CDR3 DNA reads TGTGCCAGTACCGACGTGGGTGTCCTTGGCCCCGGGGAGCTGTTTTTT. V usage is TRBV19 and J usage is TRBJ2-2; D is uncertain. The CDR3 length is 16 residues. The V end was cut by 7 bases, the J end by 6 bases, with 21 bases between. Germline V gene data show CDR1 as LNHDA and CDR2 as SQIVND (reference sequence).

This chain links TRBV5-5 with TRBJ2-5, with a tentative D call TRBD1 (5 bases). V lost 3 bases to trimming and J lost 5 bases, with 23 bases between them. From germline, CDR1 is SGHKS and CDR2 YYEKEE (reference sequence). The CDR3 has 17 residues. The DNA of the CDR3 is TGTGCCAGCAGCTCGATACGATACCCAGGGTTTGGGGAGACCCAGTACTTC. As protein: CASSSIRYPGFGETQYF.

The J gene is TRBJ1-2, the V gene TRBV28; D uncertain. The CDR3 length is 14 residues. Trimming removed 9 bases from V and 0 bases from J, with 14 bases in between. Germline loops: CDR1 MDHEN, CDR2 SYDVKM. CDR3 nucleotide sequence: TGTGCCAGTAACGTCCACCAAGCTAACTATGGCTACACCTTC. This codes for CASNVHQANYGYTF.

The CDR3 protein is CASSPRIQGIAYNEQFF. The CDR3 DNA reads as TGTGCCAGCAGCCCAAGAATACAGGGGATAGCCTACAATGAGCAGTTCTTC. V usage is TRBV14 and J usage is TRBJ2-1; TRBD1 aligns across 7 bases. After removal of 4 bases from V and 2 bases from J, the junction contained 11 bases not matched to a gene. Germline V gives CDR1 SGHDN, CDR2 FVKESK. CDR3 length: 17 amino acids.

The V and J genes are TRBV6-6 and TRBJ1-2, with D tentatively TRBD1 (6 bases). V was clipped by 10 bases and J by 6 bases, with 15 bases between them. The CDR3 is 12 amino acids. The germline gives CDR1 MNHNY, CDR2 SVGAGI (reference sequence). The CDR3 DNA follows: TGTGCCACCTCAAGGGGGGAGGATGGCTACACCTTC. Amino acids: CATSRGEDGYTF.

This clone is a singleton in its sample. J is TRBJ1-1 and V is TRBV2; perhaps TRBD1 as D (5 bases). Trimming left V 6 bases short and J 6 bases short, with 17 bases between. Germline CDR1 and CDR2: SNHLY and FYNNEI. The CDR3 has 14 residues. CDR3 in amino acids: CASSAGTVAPEAFF. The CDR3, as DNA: TGTGCCAGCAGCGCCGGGACCGTAGCACCTGAAGCTTTCTTT.

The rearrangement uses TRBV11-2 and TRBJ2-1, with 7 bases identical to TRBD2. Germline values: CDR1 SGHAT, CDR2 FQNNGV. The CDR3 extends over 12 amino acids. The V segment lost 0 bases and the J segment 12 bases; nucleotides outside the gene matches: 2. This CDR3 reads CASSLDGGTQFF. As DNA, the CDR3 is TGTGCCAGCAGCTTAGACGGGGGGACGCAGTTCTTC.

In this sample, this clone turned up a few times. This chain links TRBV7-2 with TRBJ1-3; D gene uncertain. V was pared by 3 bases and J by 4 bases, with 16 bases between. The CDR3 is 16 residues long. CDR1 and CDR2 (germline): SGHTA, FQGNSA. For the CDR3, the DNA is TGTGCCAGCAGCTTGCGGTACCTTGCTGTCGGAAACACCATATATTTT. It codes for CASSLRYLAVGNTIYF.

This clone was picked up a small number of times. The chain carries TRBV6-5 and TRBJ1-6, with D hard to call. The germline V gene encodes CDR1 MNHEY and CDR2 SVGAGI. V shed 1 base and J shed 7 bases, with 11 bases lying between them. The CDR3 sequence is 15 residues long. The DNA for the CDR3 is TGTGCCAGCAGTTACTACGGGGTGGTGAATTCACCCCTCCACTTT. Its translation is CASSYYGVVNSPLHF.

This CDR3 reads CASSIRDRLYTGELFF. The CDR3 DNA reads TGTGCCAGTAGTATCCGGGACAGGTTATACACCGGGGAGCTGTTTTTT. The rearrangement uses TRBV19 and TRBJ2-2; 8 nucleotides line up with TRBD1. CDR3 length equals 16 residues. After removal of 3 bases from V and 3 bases from J, the junction contained 6 bases not matched to a gene. CDR1 LNHDA and CDR2 SQIVND come from the germline V gene (reference sequence).

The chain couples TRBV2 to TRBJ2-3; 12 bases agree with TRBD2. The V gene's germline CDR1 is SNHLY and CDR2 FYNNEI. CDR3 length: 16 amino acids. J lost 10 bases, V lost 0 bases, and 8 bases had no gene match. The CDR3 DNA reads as TGTGCCAGCAGTGAAGCATCGACTAGCGGGAGTGTTGCGCAGTATTTT. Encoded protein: CASSEASTSGSVAQYF.

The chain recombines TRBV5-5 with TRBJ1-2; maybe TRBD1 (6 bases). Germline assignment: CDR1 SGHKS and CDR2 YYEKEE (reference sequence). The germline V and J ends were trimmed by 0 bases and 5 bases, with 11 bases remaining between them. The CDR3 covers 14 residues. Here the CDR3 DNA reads TGTGCCAGCAGCTTGGCGGACAGCCGATATGGCTACACCTTC. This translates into CASSLADSRYGYTF.

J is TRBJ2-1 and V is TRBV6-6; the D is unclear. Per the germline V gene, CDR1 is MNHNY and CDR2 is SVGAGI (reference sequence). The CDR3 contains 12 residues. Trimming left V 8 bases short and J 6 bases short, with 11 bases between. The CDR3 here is CASLLYANEQFF. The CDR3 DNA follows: TGTGCCAGCCTATTATATGCCAATGAGCAGTTCTTC.

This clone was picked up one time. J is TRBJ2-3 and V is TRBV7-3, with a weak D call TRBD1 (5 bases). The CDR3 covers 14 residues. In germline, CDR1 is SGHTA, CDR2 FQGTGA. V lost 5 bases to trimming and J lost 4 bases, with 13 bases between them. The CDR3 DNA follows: TGTGCCAGCAGCCCAAGGAAAGGGGCAGATACGCAGTATTTT. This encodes CASSPRKGADTQYF.